Listed below are T cell receptor beta chains from one sample, sequenced in a study of metastatic and nonmetastatic thyroid tumors. TCRdb re-analyzed the PCR reads through MiXCR. Of approximately 30,000 clones listed, 30% were seen once; the top ten hold over 30%. Source material: blood. These receptors were taken from a female donor with papillary thyroid cancer or a benign thyroid nodule (not recorded which). Some clones in this sample may be carry-over from other donors' samples. CDR3s include the opening cysteine and the closing phenylalanine or tryptophan. D genes are given only for firm matches. Clone size, where shown, is once, few, many, or a class for clones that have expanded.

clone_size: many; j_call: TRBJ2-2; d_call: -; v_call: TRBV11-2; cdr3_aa: CASSRGPGELFF; cdr3_nt: TGTGCCAGCAGCCGAGGTCCCGGGGAGCTGTTTTTT
clone_size: -; j_call: TRBJ1-3; d_call: TRBD1; v_call: TRBV13; cdr3_aa: CASSPHWTGERGPANTIYF; cdr3_nt: TGTGCCAGCAGCCCCCACTGGACAGGGGAGAGAGGACCCGCAAACACCATATATTTT
clone_size: many; j_call: TRBJ2-2; d_call: -; v_call: TRBV4-1; cdr3_aa: CASSQDPRGAQNGELFF; cdr3_nt: TGCGCCAGCAGCCAAGACCCCAGGGGGGCGCAGAACGGGGAGCTGTTTTTT
clone_size: -; j_call: TRBJ2-1; d_call: TRBD2; v_call: TRBV19; cdr3_aa: CASSIGRLAANEQFF; cdr3_nt: TGTGCCAGTAGTATAGGGAGACTAGCGGCCAATGAGCAGTTCTTC
clone_size: few; j_call: TRBJ2-1; d_call: -; v_call: TRBV11-1; cdr3_aa: CASSHPGEQFF; cdr3_nt: TGTGCCAGCAGCCACCCCGGAGAGCAGTTCTTC
clone_size: medium-sized; j_call: TRBJ1-1; d_call: -; v_call: TRBV6-5; cdr3_aa: CASSYAGEYEAFF; cdr3_nt: TGTGCCAGCAGTTACGCCGGGGAATATGAAGCTTTCTTT
clone_size: many; j_call: TRBJ2-7; d_call: TRBD1; v_call: TRBV19; cdr3_aa: CASSGGIRGHDEQYF; cdr3_nt: TGTGCCAGTAGTGGTGGGATAAGGGGGCACGACGAGCAGTACTTC
clone_size: many; j_call: TRBJ1-4; d_call: -; v_call: TRBV29-1; cdr3_aa: CSAQTGPTNEKLFF; cdr3_nt: TGCAGCGCCCAGACGGGCCCCACTAATGAAAAACTGTTTTTT
clone_size: -; j_call: TRBJ1-6; d_call: -; v_call: TRBV6-1; cdr3_aa: CASSDLGNRDASPLHF; cdr3_nt: TGTGCCAGCAGTGATTTGGGGAACAGGGACGCTTCACCCCTCCACTTT
clone_size: many; j_call: TRBJ2-1; d_call: TRBD2; v_call: TRBV29-1; cdr3_aa: CSVSSGRRYNEQFF; cdr3_nt: TGCAGCGTTAGTAGCGGGAGGCGATACAATGAGCAGTTCTTC
clone_size: many; j_call: TRBJ2-3; d_call: -; v_call: TRBV18; cdr3_aa: CASSPRGTDTQYF; cdr3_nt: TGTGCCAGCTCACCACGGGGCACAGATACGCAGTATTTT
clone_size: many; j_call: TRBJ2-3; d_call: -; v_call: TRBV2; cdr3_aa: CASSATTDTQYF; cdr3_nt: TGTGCCAGCAGCGCGACGACAGATACGCAGTATTTT
clone_size: -; j_call: TRBJ2-7; d_call: TRBD1; v_call: TRBV6-9; cdr3_aa: CASSWSGGASYEQYF; cdr3_nt: TGTGCCAGCAGTTGGTCAGGGGGCGCCTCCTACGAGCAGTACTTC
clone_size: -; j_call: TRBJ1-1; d_call: TRBD1; v_call: TRBV20-1; cdr3_aa: CSARAETGWTEAFF; cdr3_nt: TGCAGTGCTAGAGCCGAGACAGGGTGGACTGAAGCTTTCTTT
clone_size: once; j_call: TRBJ2-3; d_call: TRBD2; v_call: TRBV20-1; cdr3_aa: CSARGETGLAGAGTQYF; cdr3_nt: TGCAGTGCTAGAGGAGAAACGGGACTAGCGGGAGCGGGTACGCAGTATTTT
clone_size: -; j_call: TRBJ2-7; d_call: TRBD1; v_call: TRBV29-1; cdr3_aa: CSVEDDVFGQDLYEQYF; cdr3_nt: TGCAGCGTTGAAGACGACGTATTCGGACAGGACCTCTACGAGCAGTACTTC
clone_size: many; j_call: TRBJ2-1; d_call: TRBD1; v_call: TRBV4-2; cdr3_aa: CASSQGQGFYNEQFF; cdr3_nt: TGTGCCAGCAGCCAAGGACAGGGTTTTTACAATGAGCAGTTCTTC
clone_size: -; j_call: TRBJ2-7; d_call: TRBD2; v_call: TRBV27; cdr3_aa: CASSLSLAGGPGAGEQYF; cdr3_nt: TGTGCCAGCAGTTTATCGTTAGCGGGAGGGCCAGGAGCTGGCGAGCAGTACTTC
clone_size: -; j_call: TRBJ2-5; d_call: TRBD2; v_call: TRBV25-1; cdr3_aa: CASSEGPGTSGPRGFQETQCF; cdr3_nt: TGTGCCAGCAGTGAAGGCCCCGGGACTAGCGGCCCAAGGGGGTTTCAGGAGACCCAGTGCTTC
clone_size: -; j_call: TRBJ2-5; d_call: -; v_call: TRBV9; cdr3_aa: CASSVESGVAVGETQYF; cdr3_nt: TGTGCCAGCAGCGTAGAGTCAGGGGTCGCCGTGGGGGAGACCCAGTACTTC
clone_size: many; j_call: TRBJ1-2; d_call: TRBD1; v_call: TRBV11-1; cdr3_aa: CASSLSWATGSVSGYTF; cdr3_nt: TGTGCCAGCAGCTTGTCTTGGGCGACAGGGAGTGTCTCTGGCTACACCTTC
clone_size: -; j_call: TRBJ1-1; d_call: -; v_call: TRBV6-4; cdr3_aa: CAISDSYRATEAFF; cdr3_nt: TGTGCCATCAGTGACTCCTACAGGGCCACTGAAGCTTTCTTT
clone_size: few; j_call: TRBJ1-2; d_call: -; v_call: TRBV28; cdr3_aa: CASSPPGTTYSYGYTF; cdr3_nt: TGTGCCAGCAGTCCTCCCGGGACCACCTATTCCTATGGCTACACCTTC
clone_size: few; j_call: TRBJ2-1; d_call: -; v_call: TRBV6-5; cdr3_aa: CASIYGVDERFF; cdr3_nt: TGTGCCAGCATTTACGGGGTGGATGAGCGGTTCTTC
clone_size: -; j_call: TRBJ1-5; d_call: -; v_call: TRBV6-1; cdr3_aa: CASSMSTGNSNQPHHF; cdr3_nt: TGTGCCAGCAGTATGTCCACAGGGAACAGCAATCAGCCCCATCATTTT
clone_size: many; j_call: TRBJ1-1; d_call: -; v_call: TRBV28; cdr3_aa: CASSRTPLTGTEAFF; cdr3_nt: TGTGCCAGCAGTCGGACCCCCTTGACGGGCACTGAAGCTTTCTTT
clone_size: many; j_call: TRBJ2-2; d_call: -; v_call: TRBV7-2; cdr3_aa: CASSLPGPRELFF; cdr3_nt: TGTGCCAGCAGCCTTCCGGGACCGAGGGAGCTGTTTTTT
clone_size: -; j_call: TRBJ2-3; d_call: -; v_call: TRBV28; cdr3_aa: CASSFIGSTSTDTQYF; cdr3_nt: TGTGCCAGCAGTTTTATCGGTTCTACTAGCACAGATACGCAGTATTTT
clone_size: many; j_call: TRBJ1-1; d_call: TRBD1; v_call: TRBV20-1; cdr3_aa: CSAAGQGTNTEAFF; cdr3_nt: TGCAGTGCCGCGGGACAGGGAACGAACACTGAAGCTTTCTTT
clone_size: -; j_call: TRBJ2-5; d_call: -; v_call: TRBV19; cdr3_aa: CASSPHRDTYPETQYF; cdr3_nt: TGTGCCAGTAGTCCTCACAGGGATACGTACCCAGAGACCCAGTACTTC
clone_size: -; j_call: TRBJ1-2; d_call: TRBD1; v_call: TRBV6-5; cdr3_aa: CASSSWDREGYTF; cdr3_nt: TGTGCCAGCAGTTCTTGGGACAGGGAAGGCTACACCTTC
clone_size: many; j_call: TRBJ2-3; d_call: -; v_call: TRBV28; cdr3_aa: CASSFIGATSTDTQYF; cdr3_nt: TGTGCCAGCAGTTTTATCGGGGCTACTAGCACAGATACGCAGTATTTT
clone_size: many; j_call: TRBJ1-2; d_call: -; v_call: TRBV9; cdr3_aa: CASSVSGGRGYTF; cdr3_nt: TGTGCCAGCAGCGTATCCGGGGGGAGAGGCTACACCTTC
clone_size: many; j_call: TRBJ2-5; d_call: TRBD2; v_call: TRBV5-8; cdr3_aa: CASSFGGTSVGETQYF; cdr3_nt: TGTGCCAGCAGCTTTGGGGGGACTAGCGTGGGGGAGACCCAGTACTTC
clone_size: many; j_call: TRBJ1-1; d_call: TRBD1; v_call: TRBV28; cdr3_aa: CASSLIGRGTEAFF; cdr3_nt: TGTGCCAGCAGTTTAATCGGCAGGGGGACTGAAGCTTTCTTT
clone_size: many; j_call: TRBJ2-1; d_call: -; v_call: TRBV2; cdr3_aa: CASSEGNEQFF; cdr3_nt: TGTGCCAGCAGTGAGGGCAATGAGCAGTTCTTC
clone_size: many; j_call: TRBJ2-7; d_call: TRBD1; v_call: TRBV2; cdr3_aa: CASRTGLSEQYF; cdr3_nt: TGTGCCAGCAGGACAGGGTTGTCCGAGCAGTACTTC
clone_size: -; j_call: TRBJ2-3; d_call: -; v_call: TRBV7-3; cdr3_aa: CASSFSPRDTQYF; cdr3_nt: TGTGCCAGCAGCTTTAGTCCAAGGGATACGCAGTATTTT
clone_size: many; j_call: TRBJ1-4; d_call: TRBD1; v_call: TRBV5-1; cdr3_aa: CASSLGTGSPEKLFF; cdr3_nt: TGCGCCAGCAGCTTAGGGACAGGGTCTCCTGAAAAACTGTTTTTT
clone_size: few; j_call: TRBJ1-6; d_call: TRBD1; v_call: TRBV20-1; cdr3_aa: CSARDVAGGTVSPLHF; cdr3_nt: TGCAGTGCTAGAGACGTTGCAGGGGGCACCGTTTCACCCCTCCACTTT
clone_size: many; j_call: TRBJ2-1; d_call: -; v_call: TRBV24-1; cdr3_aa: CATSAFSGFSYNEQFF; cdr3_nt: TGTGCCACCAGTGCGTTTTCGGGTTTCTCCTACAATGAGCAGTTCTTC
clone_size: -; j_call: TRBJ2-2; d_call: TRBD1; v_call: TRBV3-1; cdr3_aa: CASSPPGQGSTLELFF; cdr3_nt: TGTGCCAGCAGCCCCCCGGGACAGGGAAGCACCTTGGAGCTGTTTTTT
clone_size: few; j_call: TRBJ2-3; d_call: TRBD2; v_call: TRBV6-1; cdr3_aa: CVIRALAGVPDTQYF; cdr3_nt: TGTGTCATCAGAGCCCTAGCGGGAGTGCCAGATACGCAGTATTTT
clone_size: many; j_call: TRBJ2-5; d_call: -; v_call: TRBV11-2; cdr3_aa: CASEMTQETQYF; cdr3_nt: TGTGCCAGCGAGATGACCCAAGAGACCCAGTACTTC
clone_size: many; j_call: TRBJ2-1; d_call: TRBD2; v_call: TRBV3-1; cdr3_aa: CASSQIAGGPNNEQFF; cdr3_nt: TGTGCCAGCAGCCAAATAGCGGGAGGACCTAACAATGAGCAGTTCTTC
clone_size: many; j_call: TRBJ2-7; d_call: TRBD2; v_call: TRBV20-1; cdr3_aa: CSARLLGGPSGRNYEQYF; cdr3_nt: TGCAGTGCTAGACTCCTCGGTGGGCCTAGCGGCCGTAACTACGAGCAGTACTTC
clone_size: many; j_call: TRBJ2-7; d_call: -; v_call: TRBV24-1; cdr3_aa: CATSDISYEQYF; cdr3_nt: TGTGCCACCAGTGACATCTCCTACGAGCAGTACTTC
clone_size: many; j_call: TRBJ2-7; d_call: TRBD2; v_call: TRBV20-1; cdr3_aa: CSARDPLAGDLLEQYF; cdr3_nt: TGCAGTGCTAGAGATCCCCTAGCGGGAGACCTTCTGGAGCAGTACTTC